This TCR beta chain was documented in a study of blood T cell repertoires in COVID-19. Study-wide background: Sites across the United States, Italy and Spain contributed samples from acute and convalescent COVID-19. The cDNA or gDNA used as material had been derived from T cells, B-cell-depleted T cells, or PBMCs.

In the source study's methods: Estimation of nucleated cell counts was performed using reference gene primer amplification. The protocol was immunoSEQ multiplex PCR, while the TCRdb copy is restricted to in-frame clones and leaves out a portion. V and J calls and clone size are given by that table; D and trimming were obtained from the DNA. The table includes around 450,000 clones, around 89% detected once. The specimen sequenced was peripheral blood. This receptor was obtained from a woman younger than 45 with acute or convalescent COVID-19.

Written as DNA, the CDR3 is TGCGCCAGCAGCCCTGGACAGGGGAGAGGAGAGACCCAGTACTTC. Its translation: CASSPGQGRGETQYF. This chain links TRBV5-1 with TRBJ2-5; 9 positions agree with TRBD1. The trim removed 4 bases at V and 4 bases at J, leaving 8 bases unmatched. Germline-derived CDR1 and CDR2 are SGHRS and YFSETQ. This CDR3 comprises 15 residues.